This passage covers 25 T cell receptor beta chains from one sample sequenced in a study of regulatory T cells in long-lasting Graves disease. With iRepertoire HTBI primers and Arm-PCR of CDR3 regions, TCR beta libraries were built. TCRdb re-called the multiplex PCR reads with MiXCR, one entry per CDR3 protein. Here the sample spans 700,000 or so distinct CDR3 sequences, around 30% being singletons. Time point: persistent/refractory GD, antithyroid drugs over 5 years with positive TRAb. PBMC RNA was the source of the TCR library. Sequenced material: peripheral blood mononuclear cells (PBMCs), taken when the disease was refractory, from a patient treated with antithyroid drugs. The receptors were gathered from a female donor with Graves disease.

The chain combines TRBV5-6 with TRBJ1-5, with D possibly being TRBD1 (5 bases). The CDR3 has 16 amino acids. In germline, CDR1 is SGHDT, CDR2 YYEEEE. V dropped 3 bases and J dropped 0 bases, with 13 bases sitting between them. CDR3 sequence: CASSWGVVDSNQPQHF. CDR3 sequence (DNA): TGTGCCAGCAGCTGGGGCGTGGTGGATAGCAATCAGCCCCAGCATTTT.

The chain has TRBV5-1 and TRBJ2-2; 7 bases fit TRBD2. The CDR3 sequence is 16 residues long. V shed 4 bases, J shed 2 bases, and the junction held 8 bases outside the gene matches. In germline, CDR1 is SGHRS, CDR2 YFSETQ. This chain's CDR3 is CASSLGTKANTGELFF. The DNA of the CDR3 is TGCGCCAGCAGCCTGGGGACTAAAGCCAACACCGGGGAGCTGTTTTTT.

This chain connects TRBV12-5 to TRBJ1-5, with TRBD1 matching 7 bases. There are 15 residues in the CDR3. Trimming removed 4 bases from V and 4 bases from J; junction bases left unmatched: 7. Looked up from germline, CDR1 is LGHNT and CDR2 is FRNRAP. The CDR3 is CASGSETGRNQPQHF. CDR3 sequence (DNA): TGTGCTAGTGGTTCTGAGACAGGGAGAAATCAGCCCCAGCATTTT.

The chain carries TRBV30 and TRBJ2-7; TRBD2 aligns across 13 bases. The germline gives CDR1 GTSNPN, CDR2 SVGIG (reference sequence). CDR3 length: 16 amino acids. Trimming at V came to 3 bases and at J to 7 bases, leaving 12 bases not matched to a gene. CDR3 loop: CAWSPTSTSGRQEQYF. CDR3 DNA: TGTGCCTGGAGCCCAACATCGACTAGCGGGAGGCAGGAGCAGTACTTC.

The V call is TRBV11-2, the J call TRBJ2-4, with a weak D call TRBD2 (5 bases). V was clipped by 1 base and J by 1 base, with 14 bases between them. The CDR3 extends over 17 amino acids. In germline, CDR1 is SGHAT, CDR2 FQNNGV. The CDR3 DNA follows: TGTGCCAGCAGCTTAGTACGCGGGCCAGTGGCCAAAAACATTCAGTACTTC. As protein: CASSLVRGPVAKNIQYF.

The chain employs TRBV10-2 and TRBJ1-1; no reliable D call. Deletions cut 0 bases from V and 1 base from J, with 3 bases between. The CDR3 sequence is 13 residues long. From germline, CDR1 is WSHSY and CDR2 SAAADI. Here the CDR3 reads CASSESENTEAFF. The CDR3 nucleotides read TGCGCCAGCAGTGAGTCGGAGAACACTGAAGCTTTCTTT.

The chain uses TRBV19 and TRBJ1-5, with 10 bases aligning to TRBD1. This CDR3 region has 20 residues. From germline, CDR1 is LNHDA and CDR2 SQIVND (reference sequence). J lost 2 bases, V lost 5 bases, and 18 bases had no gene match. This CDR3 is CASSFTFGTGVPGGNQPQHF. The CDR3 nucleotides are TGTGCCAGTAGTTTCACCTTCGGGACAGGGGTGCCTGGGGGCAATCAGCCCCAGCATTTT. Combining the CDR3 with reference TRBV19 and TRBJ1-5 gives the whole variable domain DGGITQSPKYLFRKEGQNVTLSCEQNLNHDAMYWYRQDPGQGLRLIYYSQIVNDFQKGDIAEGYSVSREKKESFPLTVTSAQKNPTAFYLCASSFTFGTGVPGGNQPQHFGDGTRLSIL.

This clonotype has at least ten counts. The V and J genes are TRBV2 and TRBJ2-7; D unresolved. Trimming cost V 9 bases and J 2 bases, with 14 bases left between them. Germline CDR1 SNHLY, CDR2 FYNNEI. The CDR3 length is 13 residues. CDR3 amino acids: CASLGRPAYEQYF. The CDR3 DNA reads as TGTGCCAGTTTAGGACGGCCGGCCTACGAGCAGTACTTC.

The gene calls are TRBV20-1 and TRBJ2-3, with TRBD2 identical over 13 bases. The CDR3 runs to 16 residues. J was trimmed by 2 bases and V by 1 base; bases with no gene match: 3. Germline CDR1 reads DFQATT; CDR2 reads SNEGSKA (reference sequence). The CDR3 sequence is CSARGGTSGITDTQYF. CDR3 DNA sequence: TGCAGTGCTAGAGGCGGGACTAGCGGGATCACAGATACGCAGTATTTT.

The chain links TRBV7-2 to TRBJ2-7; D gene unclear. The germline V and J ends were trimmed by 2 bases and 4 bases, with 15 bases remaining between them. The CDR3 is 15 residues long. Germline V CDR1 and CDR2: SGHTA, FQGNSA. This chain's CDR3 is CASSLRGVADYEQYF. The CDR3 bases are TGTGCCAGCAGCTTACGTGGTGTGGCGGATTACGAGCAGTACTTC.

This clonotype has only a few counts. The chain employs TRBV19 and TRBJ1-5, with D possibly matching TRBD1 (5 bases). The CDR3 covers 16 residues. The V end lost 3 bases, the J end lost 2 bases, and 14 bases lay between the germline ends. Germline V gene lookup returns CDR1 LNHDA and CDR2 SQIVND (reference sequence). DNA of the CDR3: TGTGCCAGTAGTATCCAGGGACTAGGTGGCAATCAGCCCCAGCATTTT. It specifies CASSIQGLGGNQPQHF.

The chain links TRBV20-1 to TRBJ1-1; D unresolved. There are 13 residues in the CDR3. V was cut by 6 bases and J by 4 bases, with 15 bases left in between. CDR1 is DFQATT, CDR2 SNEGSKA, per germline (reference sequence). The chain's CDR3 is CSAHSGLGTEAFF. The CDR3 DNA reads TGCAGTGCCCACTCGGGTTTAGGCACTGAAGCTTTCTTT.

The V and J genes are TRBV6-1 and TRBJ2-5; TRBD1 matches at 9 bases. CDR1 MNHNS and CDR2 SASEGT come from the germline V gene. With 0 bases clipped from V and 3 bases from J, the junction kept 2 bases outside the gene matches. The CDR3 is 15 amino acids. Here the CDR3 DNA reads TGTGCCAGCAGTGAAGCAGGGACAGGGAAAGAGACCCAGTACTTC. It yields the protein CASSEAGTGKETQYF.

This clonotype is a singleton in its sample. The rearrangement uses TRBV18 and TRBJ2-4, with 8 bases identical to TRBD1. CDR1 KGHSH and CDR2 LQKENI come from the germline V gene. The CDR3 length is 15 residues. V lost 2 bases, J lost 6 bases, and 6 bases stayed unmatched. CDR3 sequence reads: CASSPRPGGANIQYF. Written as DNA, the CDR3 is TGTGCCAGCTCACCAAGGCCAGGGGGCGCAAACATTCAGTACTTC.

The rearrangement uses TRBV5-1 and TRBJ2-7; D tentatively reads TRBD1 or TRBD2 (5 bases each). V lost 4 bases and J 2 bases, leaving 13 bases between the germline ends. The CDR3 is made up of 14 amino acids. CDR1 is SGHRS, CDR2 YFSETQ, per germline. In DNA, the CDR3 is TGCGCCAGCAGCACCGAACTAGGGGCCTACGAGCAGTACTTC. It yields the protein CASSTELGAYEQYF. The variable domain in full, completed from reference TRBV5-1 and TRBJ2-7, reads KAGVTQTPRYLIKTRGQQVTLSCSPISGHRSVSWYQQTPGQGLQFLFEYFSETQRNKGNFPGRFSGRQFSNSRSEMNVSTLELGDSALYLCASSTELGAYEQYFGPGTRLTVT.

The genes are TRBV7-9 and TRBJ1-4, with 10 bases identical to TRBD1. The germline CDR1 and CDR2 sequences are SEHNR and FQNEAQ (reference sequence). The CDR3 is 16 residues long. The junction had 8 bases not matched to a gene; V was cut back by 5 bases and J by 5 bases. The CDR3 DNA reads TGTGCCAGCAGCACGGTGACAGGGGGCGCAAATGAAAAACTGTTTTTT. Protein sequence: CASSTVTGGANEKLFF.

The V and J genes are TRBV20-1 and TRBJ1-2; D gene ambiguous. The V gene's germline CDR1 is DFQATT and CDR2 SNEGSKA (reference sequence). The CDR3 consists of 13 residues. The V end was cut by 6 bases, the J end by 2 bases, with 13 bases between. This CDR3 is CSATGGLNYGYTF. CDR3 DNA: TGCAGTGCAACCGGCGGACTAAACTATGGCTACACCTTC.

The J gene is TRBJ1-1, the V gene TRBV25-1; D gene ambiguous. CDR3 length: 15 residues. The V gene's germline CDR1 is MGHDK and CDR2 SYGVNS. V lost 4 bases to trimming and J lost 5 bases, with 17 bases between them. The CDR3 reads CASSGLGGVGTEAFF. The DNA of the CDR3 is TGTGCCAGCAGTGGTCTAGGTGGGGTTGGGACTGAAGCTTTCTTT.

The chain carries TRBV19 and TRBJ2-5, with a tentative D call TRBD1 (6 bases). CDR3 length: 13 amino acids. V lost 6 bases, J lost 4 bases, and 12 bases lay in between. Germline V gives CDR1 LNHDA, CDR2 SQIVND (reference sequence). This chain's CDR3 is CASRPVGGETQYF. The CDR3 nucleotides are TGTGCCAGTAGGCCCGTAGGGGGAGAGACCCAGTACTTC. The full variable domain, its missing parts supplied by reference TRBV19 and TRBJ2-5, is DGGITQSPKYLFRKEGQNVTLSCEQNLNHDAMYWYRQDPGQGLRLIYYSQIVNDFQKGDIAEGYSVSREKKESFPLTVTSAQKNPTAFYLCASRPVGGETQYFGPGTRLLVL.

J is TRBJ2-2 and V is TRBV12-3 or TRBV12-4, with D possibly TRBD1 on 5 matching bases. This CDR3 region has 14 residues. The V end lost 6 bases, the J end lost 5 bases, and 13 bases lay between the germline ends. CDR3 loop: CASSQGVGTGELFF. CDR3 in DNA: TGTGCCAGCAGCCAAGGGGTGGGAACCGGGGAGCTGTTTTTT.

The rearrangement uses TRBV20-1 and TRBJ2-7, with a tentative D call TRBD1 (6 bases). V lost 5 bases, J lost 0 bases, and 14 bases lay in between. The germline V gene has CDR1 DFQATT and CDR2 SNEGSKA (reference sequence). The CDR3 has 14 amino acids. CDR3 bases: TGCAGTGCTCCGGGACAAATGAGCTCCTACGAGCAGTACTTC. Amino acid sequence: CSAPGQMSSYEQYF.

The chain carries TRBV9 and TRBJ2-5; tentative D call: TRBD2 (5 bases). The germline V gene has CDR1 SGDLS and CDR2 YYNGEE. With 0 bases removed from V and 1 base from J, the gap between germline ends came to 13 bases. The CDR3 has 16 residues. Here the CDR3 DNA reads TGTGCCAGCAGCGTAGGAGGGAAGGGCCTCCAAGAGACCCAGTACTTC. This codes for CASSVGGKGLQETQYF.

This rearrangement joins TRBV7-3 to TRBJ2-2; 10 bases agree with TRBD1. This CDR3 contains 16 residues. Germline lookup yields CDR1 SGHTA and CDR2 FQGTGA. V lost 5 bases to trimming and J lost 3 bases; unmatched junction nucleotides: 6. In nucleotides, the CDR3 is TGTGCCAGCAGCCCCCGGGACAGGGGTGACACCGGGGAGCTGTTTTTT. As protein: CASSPRDRGDTGELFF.

Only a few counts were recorded for this clonotype. The V gene is TRBV12-5, the J gene TRBJ1-2; D gene uncertain. Germline CDR1 LGHNT, CDR2 FRNRAP. This CDR3 contains 15 residues. The V end was cut by 5 bases, the J end by 1 base, with 14 bases between. The CDR3 DNA reads as TGTGCTAGTGGTACCCGAGGTGGCAGTAACTATGGCTACACCTTC. It yields the protein CASGTRGGSNYGYTF.

This clonotype occurred a few times. Just one base apart from a much larger clone, this may be a read error. The J gene is TRBJ1-2, the V gene TRBV2; 7 bases are shared with TRBD1. Germline CDR1 SNHLY, CDR2 FYNNEI. The CDR3 loop spans 12 amino acids. Unmatched junction bases numbered 8, after V lost 8 bases and J lost 8 bases. This CDR3 reads CASGQATPGYTF. For the CDR3, the DNA is TGTGCCAGCGGACAGGCCACACCCGGCTACACCTTC.